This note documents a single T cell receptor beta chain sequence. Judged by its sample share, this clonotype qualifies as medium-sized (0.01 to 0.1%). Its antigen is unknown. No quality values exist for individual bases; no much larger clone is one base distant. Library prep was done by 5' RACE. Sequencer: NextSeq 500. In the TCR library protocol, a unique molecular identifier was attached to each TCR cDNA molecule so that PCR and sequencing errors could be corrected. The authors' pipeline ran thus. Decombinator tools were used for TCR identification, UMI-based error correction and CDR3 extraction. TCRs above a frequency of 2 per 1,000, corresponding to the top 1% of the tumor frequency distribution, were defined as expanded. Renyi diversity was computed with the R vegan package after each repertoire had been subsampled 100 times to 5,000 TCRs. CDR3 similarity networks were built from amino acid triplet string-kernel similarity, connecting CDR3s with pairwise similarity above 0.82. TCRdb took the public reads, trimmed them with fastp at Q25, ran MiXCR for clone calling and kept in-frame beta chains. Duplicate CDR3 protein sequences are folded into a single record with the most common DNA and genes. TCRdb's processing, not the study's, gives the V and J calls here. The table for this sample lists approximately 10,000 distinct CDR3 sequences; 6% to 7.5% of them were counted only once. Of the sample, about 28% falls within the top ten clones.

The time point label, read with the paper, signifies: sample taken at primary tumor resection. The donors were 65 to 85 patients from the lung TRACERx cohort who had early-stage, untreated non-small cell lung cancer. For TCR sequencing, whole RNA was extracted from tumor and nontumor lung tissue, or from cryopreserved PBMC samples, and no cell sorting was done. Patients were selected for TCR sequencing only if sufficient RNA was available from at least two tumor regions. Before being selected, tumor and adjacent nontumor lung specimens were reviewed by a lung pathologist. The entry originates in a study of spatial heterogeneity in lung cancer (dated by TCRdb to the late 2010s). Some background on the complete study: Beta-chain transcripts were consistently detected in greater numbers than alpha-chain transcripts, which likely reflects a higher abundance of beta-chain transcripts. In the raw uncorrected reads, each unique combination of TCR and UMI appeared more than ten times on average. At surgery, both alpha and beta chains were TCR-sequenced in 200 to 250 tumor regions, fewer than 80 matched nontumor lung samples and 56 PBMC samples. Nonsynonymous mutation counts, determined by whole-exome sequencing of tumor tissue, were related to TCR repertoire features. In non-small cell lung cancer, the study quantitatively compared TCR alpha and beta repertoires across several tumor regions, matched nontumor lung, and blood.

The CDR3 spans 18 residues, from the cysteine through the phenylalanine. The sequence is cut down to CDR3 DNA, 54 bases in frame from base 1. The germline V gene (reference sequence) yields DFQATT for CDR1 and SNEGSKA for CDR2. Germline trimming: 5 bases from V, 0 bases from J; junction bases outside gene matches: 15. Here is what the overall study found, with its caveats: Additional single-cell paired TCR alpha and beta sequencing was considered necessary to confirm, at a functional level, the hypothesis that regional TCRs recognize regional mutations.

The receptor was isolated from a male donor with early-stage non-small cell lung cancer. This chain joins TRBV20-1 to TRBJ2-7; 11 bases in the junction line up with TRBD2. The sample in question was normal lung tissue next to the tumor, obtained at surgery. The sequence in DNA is TGCAGTGCTGGATATCTAGCGGGGGGCCTATTAATCTCCTACGAGCAGTACTTC. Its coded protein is CSAGYLAGGLLISYEQYF.